This TCR beta chain appears in the sequencing data of a study of shared clonotypes between healthy human individuals. Naive CD8 populations comprised CD45RO-negative cells positively selected for CCR7, excluding terminally differentiated effector memory CD45RA+ cells. Worth noting for this clone: Its antigen is undetermined.

Germline V gives CDR1 LGHNA, CDR2 YSLEER. The CDR3 loop spans 17 amino acids. V shed 1 base, J shed 2 bases, and the junction held 5 bases outside the gene matches. Genomic DNA of every subset was divided equally among multiple immunoSEQ plates. Assay used: immunoSEQ multiplex PCR; TCRdb lists only in-frame clones, some missing. This table holds approximately 2,200,000 clones, approximately 94% found once. Study observations and caveats: Sequencing of the sorted subsets was shown by rarefaction to be incomplete despite large depth.

The rearrangement uses TRBV4-3 and TRBJ2-7; 13 positions agree with TRBD2. This clonotype originated in a man in his late teens or twenties in good health. Some clones in this sample may be carry-over from other donors' samples. Sample: naive CD8+ T cells from PBMCs. CDR3 loop: CASSQGETSGRPYEQYF. DNA of the CDR3: TGCGCCAGCAGCCAAGGGGAGACTAGCGGGAGGCCCTACGAGCAGTACTTC.